Listed here are 21 T cell receptor beta chains from one sample, sequenced in a study of control samples from healthy donors and cancer patients (dated by TCRdb to 2019 to 2021). Receptor amplification or capture employed the immunoSEQ multiplex PCR assay. TCRdb retrieved this table from immuneACCESS and kept in-frame rearrangements only. Not all clones are present; in checked studies, unresolved V genes account for under half, and no reason is known for the remainder. The table for this sample lists approximately 89,000 clones; about 85% of them were counted only once. The top ten clonotypes cover approximately 2.1% of the sample. The source material was blood. Receptors were obtained from a woman in her 40s in good health.

The chain recombines TRBV21-1 with TRBJ1-5. TRBV21-1 is a pseudogene segment. The CDR3 has 19 residues. The CDR3 here is CASSIPTGRGGYRNQPQHF. The CDR3 bases are TGTGCCAGCAGCATCCCCACGGGCCGGGGGGGGTATCGCAATCAGCCCCAGCATTTT.

J is TRBJ2-7 and V is TRBV6-2 or TRBV6-3; weak D call: TRBD2 (6 bases). There are 14 residues in the CDR3. CDR1 is MNHEY and CDR2 is SVGEGT in the germline V gene. V lost 5 bases and J 0 bases, leaving 11 bases between the germline ends. The CDR3 DNA follows: TGTGCCAGCAGTCTCTGGGGGGTCTCCTACGAGCAGTACTTC. Protein: CASSLWGVSYEQYF.

The chain uses TRBV6-1 and TRBJ1-2; unclear D gene. CDR1 and CDR2 (germline): MNHNS, SASEGT. This CDR3 has 16 amino acids. V was trimmed by 2 bases and J by 4 bases, leaving 17 bases between them. The CDR3 loop reads CASSEIRPKSLYGYTF. As DNA, the CDR3 is TGTGCCAGCAGTGAAATCCGGCCTAAGAGCCTCTATGGCTACACCTTC.

The CDR3 DNA is TGTGCCAGCTCACCAACCCCGGGAACGGATCCTAACTATGGCTACACCTTC. Protein product: CASSPTPGTDPNYGYTF. V gene TRBV18 combines with J gene TRBJ1-2; D is unclear. Germline-derived CDR1 and CDR2 are KGHSH and LQKENI. This CDR3 comprises 17 residues. Trimming stripped 2 bases from V and 0 bases from J, with 16 bases between.

The chain is built from TRBV6-1 and TRBJ2-2; tentative D call: TRBD1 (5 bases). Germline V lookup: CDR1 MNHNS, CDR2 SASEGT. The CDR3 is 15 residues long. V was pared by 0 bases and J by 2 bases, with 7 bases between. The CDR3 region is CASSEADSNTGELFF. The CDR3 nucleotides read TGTGCCAGCAGTGAAGCTGACAGTAACACCGGGGAGCTGTTTTTT.

The genes are TRBV7-2 and TRBJ2-7, with 9 bases matching TRBD2. Germline V CDR1 and CDR2: SGHTA, FQGNSA. The CDR3 extends over 14 amino acids. V was clipped by 5 bases and J by 5 bases; unmatched bases: 7. The CDR3 region is CASSKPGLANEQYF. The CDR3 DNA reads as TGTGCCAGCAGCAAGCCGGGACTAGCCAACGAGCAGTACTTC.

CDR3 protein: CASSVAPPGQGYGYTF. CDR3 coding DNA: TGTGCCAGCAGCGTAGCCCCCCCCGGACAGGGCTATGGCTACACCTTC. This chain joins TRBV9 and TRBJ1-2; 8 nucleotides match TRBD1. The CDR3 has 16 residues. V was clipped by 0 bases and J by 4 bases; unmatched bases: 8. Germline CDR1 reads SGDLS; CDR2 reads YYNGEE.

The CDR3 sequence: CASSLMGDNEQFF. In nucleotides, the CDR3 is TGTGCCAGCAGCTTGATGGGAGACAATGAGCAGTTCTTC. V and J are TRBV5-5 and TRBJ2-1, with D possibly matching TRBD2 (5 bases). The V end was cut by 1 base, the J end by 5 bases, with 7 bases between. Germline loops: CDR1 SGHKS, CDR2 YYEKEE (reference sequence). The CDR3 sequence is 13 residues long.

The rearrangement uses TRBV24-1 and TRBJ1-3, with TRBD1 as a possible D gene (5 bases). The CDR3 extends over 16 amino acids. Trimming took off 4 bases at V and 3 bases at J, with 15 bases between the two ends. Germline lookup yields CDR1 KGHDR and CDR2 SFDVKD. The CDR3 loop is CATSDAVAGNGNTIYF. The DNA for the CDR3 is TGTGCCACCAGTGACGCAGTTGCAGGGAATGGAAACACCATATATTTT.

This chain joins TRBV5-6 and TRBJ2-7; D may be TRBD2 (6 bases). There are 15 residues in the CDR3. V lost 3 bases and J lost 3, with 16 bases in between. Germline lookup yields CDR1 SGHDT and CDR2 YYEEEE. The CDR3 DNA sequence: TGTGCCAGCAGCTCATGGGGGGAAGGACTCTACGAGCAGTACTTC. As protein: CASSSWGEGLYEQYF.

The gene calls are TRBV5-1 and TRBJ2-1; TRBD2 aligns across 16 bases. Germline V CDR1 and CDR2: SGHRS, YFSETQ. The CDR3 has 18 amino acids. V lost 4 bases to trimming and J lost 7 bases; unmatched junction nucleotides: 11. CDR3 in amino acids: CASSPGTSGGVRRNEQFF. In DNA, the CDR3 is TGCGCCAGCAGCCCGGGGACTAGCGGGGGGGTTCGTAGAAATGAGCAGTTCTTC.

The V gene is TRBV10-3, the J gene TRBJ1-4, with a possible D match to TRBD1 (5 bases). The CDR3 has 16 residues. V was cut by 2 bases and J by 0 bases, with 10 bases left in between. From germline, CDR1 is ENHRY and CDR2 SYGVKD. The CDR3 DNA reads as TGTGCCATCAGTGAGGGGGGGACCTCAACTAATGAAAAACTGTTTTTT. It specifies CAISEGGTSTNEKLFF.

The V call is TRBV19, the J call TRBJ2-2; 8 nucleotides line up with TRBD1. Germline V gene data show CDR1 as LNHDA and CDR2 as SQIVND (reference sequence). CDR3 length: 14 amino acids. V trimming: 5 bases; J trimming: 7 bases; junction bases outside the gene matches: 6. The CDR3 DNA follows: TGTGCCAGTAGTTGGGACAGGAAAAACGGGGAGCTGTTTTTT. Translation: CASSWDRKNGELFF.

The rearrangement links TRBV19 to TRBJ2-3; D gene unclear. The germline V and J ends were trimmed by 11 bases and 2 bases, with 14 bases remaining between them. Looked up from germline, CDR1 is LNHDA and CDR2 is SQIVND (reference sequence). The CDR3 loop spans 13 amino acids. The CDR3 DNA reads TGTGCCGCTGGGCAATGGAACACAGATACGCAGTATTTT. This codes for CAAGQWNTDTQYF.

The V call is TRBV19, the J call TRBJ1-2; TRBD1 might be the D (6 bases). This CDR3 contains 16 residues. V was cut by 2 bases and J by 0 bases, with 13 bases left in between. Germline V gene data show CDR1 as LNHDA and CDR2 as SQIVND (reference sequence). CDR3 amino acids: CASSIFGGSANYGYTF. The DNA for the CDR3 is TGTGCCAGTAGTATATTTGGGGGCTCGGCTAACTATGGCTACACCTTC.

This chain uses TRBV12-3 or TRBV12-4 with TRBJ2-5; tentatively, D is TRBD1 or TRBD2 (5 bases each). Trimming shortened V by 4 bases and J by 5 bases, and 5 bases separated the two germline ends. This CDR3 has 11 amino acids. CDR3 loop: CASSWGETQYF. The CDR3 DNA sequence: TGTGCCAGCAGTTGGGGGGAGACCCAGTACTTC.

V usage is TRBV6-5 and J usage is TRBJ1-5; 7 nucleotides line up with TRBD1. The CDR3 totals 14 residues. Trimming cost V 6 bases and J 1 base; bases outside gene matches: 3. The germline V gene has CDR1 MNHEY and CDR2 SVGAGI. CDR3 DNA: TGTGCCAGCAGAGCACAGGGGAGCAATCAGCCCCAGCATTTT. Translated: CASRAQGSNQPQHF.

The J gene is TRBJ2-7, the V gene TRBV19; D gene ambiguous. With 1 base removed from V and 0 bases from J, the gap between germline ends came to 1 base. CDR3 size: 12 residues. Germline assignment: CDR1 LNHDA and CDR2 SQIVND (reference sequence). CDR3 coding DNA: TGTGCCAGTAGTATAGCCTCCTACGAGCAGTACTTC. It codes for CASSIASYEQYF. Combining the CDR3 with reference TRBV19 and TRBJ2-7 gives the whole variable domain DGGITQSPKYLFRKEGQNVTLSCEQNLNHDAMYWYRQDPGQGLRLIYYSQIVNDFQKGDIAEGYSVSREKKESFPLTVTSAQKNPTAFYLCASSIASYEQYFGPGTRLTVT.

The rearrangement links TRBV7-3 to TRBJ2-1; no clear D. CDR3 length: 13 amino acids. V was pared by 3 bases and J by 8 bases, with 11 bases between. Germline values: CDR1 SGHTA, CDR2 FQGTGA. The DNA for the CDR3 is TGTGCCAGCAGCTTCGGACCGGCGGATGAGCAGTTCTTC. The encoded protein is CASSFGPADEQFF.

The V call is TRBV2, the J call TRBJ2-7, with D unclear. The germline V gene has CDR1 SNHLY and CDR2 FYNNEI. Trimming removed 4 bases from V and 7 bases from J, with 8 bases in between. The CDR3 is 11 amino acids. CDR3 in DNA: TGTGCCAGCAGTGGACGACTGGAGCAGTACTTC. Amino acid sequence: CASSGRLEQYF.

This sequence joins TRBV7-9 and TRBJ2-7, with D perhaps TRBD1 (6 bases). Germline V gene lookup returns CDR1 SEHNR and CDR2 FQNEAQ (reference sequence). Trimming took off 5 bases at V and 2 bases at J, with 13 bases between the two ends. The CDR3 extends over 14 amino acids. CDR3 in DNA: TGTGCCAGCAGCGCAACAGGGATCACCTACGAGCAGTACTTC. Translating gives CASSATGITYEQYF.